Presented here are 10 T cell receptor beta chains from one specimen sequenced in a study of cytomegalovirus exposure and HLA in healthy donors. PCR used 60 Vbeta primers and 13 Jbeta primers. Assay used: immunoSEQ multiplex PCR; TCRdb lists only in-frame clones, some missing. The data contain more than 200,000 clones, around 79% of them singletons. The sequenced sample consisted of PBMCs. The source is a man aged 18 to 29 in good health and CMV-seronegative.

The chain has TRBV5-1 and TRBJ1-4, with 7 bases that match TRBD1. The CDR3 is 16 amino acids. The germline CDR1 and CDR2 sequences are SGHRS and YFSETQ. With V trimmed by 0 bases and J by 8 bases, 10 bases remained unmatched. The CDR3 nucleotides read TGCGCCAGCAGCTTGGTGCTCGGGACAGCTGACGAAAAACTGTTTTTT. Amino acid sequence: CASSLVLGTADEKLFF.

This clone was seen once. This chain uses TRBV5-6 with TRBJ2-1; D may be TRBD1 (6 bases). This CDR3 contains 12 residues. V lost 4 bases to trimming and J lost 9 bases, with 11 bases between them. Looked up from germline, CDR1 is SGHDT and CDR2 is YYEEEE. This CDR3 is CASSRNRAEQFF. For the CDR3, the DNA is TGTGCCAGCAGCCGTAACAGGGCTGAGCAGTTCTTC. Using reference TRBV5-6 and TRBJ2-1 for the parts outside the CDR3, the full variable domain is DAGVTQSPTHLIKTRGQQVTLRCSPKSGHDTVSWYQQALGQGPQFIFQYYEEEERQRGNFPDRFSGHQFPNYSSELNVNALLLGDSALYLCASSRNRAEQFFGPGTRLTVL.

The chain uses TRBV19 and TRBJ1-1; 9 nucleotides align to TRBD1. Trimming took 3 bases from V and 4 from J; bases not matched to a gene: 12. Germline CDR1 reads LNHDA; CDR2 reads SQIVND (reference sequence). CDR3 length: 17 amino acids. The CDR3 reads CASSIQLNRGQVTEAFF. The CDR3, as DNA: TGTGCCAGTAGTATCCAATTAAACAGGGGGCAGGTCACTGAAGCTTTCTTT. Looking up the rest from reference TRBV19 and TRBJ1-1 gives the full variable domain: DGGITQSPKYLFRKEGQNVTLSCEQNLNHDAMYWYRQDPGQGLRLIYYSQIVNDFQKGDIAEGYSVSREKKESFPLTVTSAQKNPTAFYLCASSIQLNRGQVTEAFFGQGTRLTVV.

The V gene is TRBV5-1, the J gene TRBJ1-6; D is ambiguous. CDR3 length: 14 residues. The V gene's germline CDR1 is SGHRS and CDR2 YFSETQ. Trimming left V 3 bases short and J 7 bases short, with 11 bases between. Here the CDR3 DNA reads TGCGCCAGCAGCTCCGGGGAGGACAATTCACCCCTCCACTTT. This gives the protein CASSSGEDNSPLHF.

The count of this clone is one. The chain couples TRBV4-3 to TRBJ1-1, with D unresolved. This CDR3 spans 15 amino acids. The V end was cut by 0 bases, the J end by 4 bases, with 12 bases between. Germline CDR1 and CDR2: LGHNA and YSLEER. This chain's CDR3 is CASSQDPGRSTEAFF. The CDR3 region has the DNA TGCGCCAGCAGCCAAGATCCCGGTAGGAGCACTGAAGCTTTCTTT.

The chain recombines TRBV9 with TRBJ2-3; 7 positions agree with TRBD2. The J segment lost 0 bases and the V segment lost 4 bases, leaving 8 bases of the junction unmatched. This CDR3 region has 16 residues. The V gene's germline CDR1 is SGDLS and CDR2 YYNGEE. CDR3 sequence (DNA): TGTGCCAGCAGCACGCCTAGCGGACCTAGCACAGATACGCAGTATTTT. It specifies CASSTPSGPSTDTQYF.

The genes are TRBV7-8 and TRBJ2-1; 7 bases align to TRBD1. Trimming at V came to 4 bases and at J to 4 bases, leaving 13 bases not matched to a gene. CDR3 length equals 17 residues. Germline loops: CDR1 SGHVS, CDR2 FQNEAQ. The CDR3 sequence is CASSWGPRDRSYNEQFF. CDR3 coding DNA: TGTGCCAGCAGCTGGGGCCCCCGGGACAGATCTTACAATGAGCAGTTCTTC.

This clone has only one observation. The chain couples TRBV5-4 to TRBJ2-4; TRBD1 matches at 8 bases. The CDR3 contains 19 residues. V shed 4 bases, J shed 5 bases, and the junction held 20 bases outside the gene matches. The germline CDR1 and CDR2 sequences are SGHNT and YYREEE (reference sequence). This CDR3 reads CASSLWRYRGERVENIQYF. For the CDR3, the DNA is TGTGCCAGCAGCCTCTGGAGGTACAGGGGGGAGAGGGTCGAAAACATTCAGTACTTC.

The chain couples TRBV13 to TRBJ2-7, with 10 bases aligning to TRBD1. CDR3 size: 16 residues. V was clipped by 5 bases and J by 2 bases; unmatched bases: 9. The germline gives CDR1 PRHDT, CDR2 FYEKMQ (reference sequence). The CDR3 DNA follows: TGTGCCAGCAGCACCCGACAGGGGGCAACGACCTACGAGCAGTACTTC. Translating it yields CASSTRQGATTYEQYF.

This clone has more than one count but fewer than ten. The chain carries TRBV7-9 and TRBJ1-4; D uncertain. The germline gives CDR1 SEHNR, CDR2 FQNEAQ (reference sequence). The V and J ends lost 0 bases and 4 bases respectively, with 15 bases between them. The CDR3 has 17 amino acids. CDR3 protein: CASSLARRGSNNEKLFF. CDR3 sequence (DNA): TGTGCCAGCAGCTTAGCGCGTCGGGGATCAAATAATGAAAAACTGTTTTTT.